A single sample gave rise to the 24 T cell receptor beta chains below, sequenced in a study of T cell responses to AZD1222 COVID-19 vaccine. The method was immunoSEQ multiplex PCR; TCRdb's version includes in-frame clones alone and lacks a portion of them. This table has fewer than 150,000 clones, around 93% appearing once. This sample comprised peripheral blood, obtained 28 days after the second AZD1222 dose. The receptors originated from an adult who received the AZD1222 COVID-19 vaccine.

The chain couples TRBV7-9 to TRBJ2-7; 10 bases match TRBD2. The V gene's germline CDR1 is SEHNR and CDR2 FQNEAQ (reference sequence). V lost 0 bases to trimming and J lost 7 bases; unmatched junction nucleotides: 3. This CDR3 is 14 amino acids long. As DNA, the CDR3 is TGTGCCAGCAGCTTAGCAGCGGGAGGGGATGAGCAGTACTTC. Amino acids: CASSLAAGGDEQYF.

Only one count was recorded for this clone. The chain has TRBV6-5 and TRBJ2-3; possibly TRBD2 for D (6 bases). The CDR3 runs to 14 residues. Germline V lookup: CDR1 MNHEY, CDR2 SVGAGI. Trimming pared 6 bases from V and 2 bases from J, leaving 12 bases between. CDR3 loop: CASSLGSATDTQYF. CDR3 DNA: TGTGCCAGCAGCCTCGGGAGTGCCACAGATACGCAGTATTTT.

The chain carries TRBV2 and TRBJ1-4; TRBD1 agrees at 9 bases. This CDR3 has 14 amino acids. Unmatched junction bases numbered 8, after V lost 8 bases and J lost 7 bases. Germline CDR1 and CDR2: SNHLY and FYNNEI. The chain's CDR3 is CASGRQGVVEKLFF. Written as DNA, the CDR3 is TGTGCCAGCGGTAGACAGGGGGTTGTTGAAAAACTGTTTTTT.

The chain employs TRBV15 and TRBJ2-3; D not resolved. CDR1 is LNHNV and CDR2 is YYDKDF in the germline V gene (reference sequence). The germline V and J ends were trimmed by 1 base and 6 bases, with 8 bases remaining between them. The CDR3 length is 13 residues. The CDR3 nucleotides are TGTGCCACCAGCAGAGGAAATCTGGATACGCAGTATTTT. Translation: CATSRGNLDTQYF.

The V gene is TRBV5-1, the J gene TRBJ1-3; D is uncertain. Germline CDR1 and CDR2: SGHRS and YFSETQ. Trimming stripped 0 bases from V and 0 bases from J, with 13 bases between. The CDR3 is made up of 17 amino acids. The CDR3 protein is CASSLGAAGASGNTIYF. Here the CDR3 DNA reads TGCGCCAGCAGCTTGGGTGCGGCAGGCGCCTCTGGAAACACCATATATTTT.

The DNA for the CDR3 is TGTGCCAGCAGTGAAGGTTTGGGCGTCGAGGGGACTGAAGCTTTCTTT. It specifies CASSEGLGVEGTEAFF. The chain joins TRBV25-1 to TRBJ1-1; D perhaps matches TRBD1 (5 bases). Germline CDR1 MGHDK, CDR2 SYGVNS. The CDR3 extends over 16 amino acids. V lost 2 bases to trimming and J lost 5 bases, with 18 bases between them.

V is TRBV4-1 and J is TRBJ2-7; the D call may be TRBD1 or TRBD2 (5 bases each). The CDR3 spans 13 residues. Germline CDR1 reads MGHRA; CDR2 reads YSYEKL. V was trimmed by 1 base and J by 2 bases, leaving 6 bases between them. The DNA of the CDR3 is TGCGCCAGCAGCCAAGTGGGGGCCTACGAGCAGTACTTC. Protein sequence: CASSQVGAYEQYF.

The rearrangement links TRBV18 to TRBJ2-3; TRBD1 matches 12 bases. Germline-derived CDR1 and CDR2 are KGHSH and LQKENI. The CDR3 runs to 18 residues. Trimming at V came to 0 bases and at J to 3 bases, leaving 7 bases not matched to a gene. The CDR3 here is CASSPPKGTGGNTDTQYF. CDR3 DNA: TGTGCCAGCTCACCACCCAAAGGGACAGGGGGCAATACAGATACGCAGTATTTT.

The chain couples TRBV7-9 to TRBJ1-2; D is perhaps TRBD1 (5 bases). The CDR3 runs to 14 residues. V was shortened by 1 base and J by 8 bases, with 14 bases between the two germline ends. The germline V gene has CDR1 SEHNR and CDR2 FQNEAQ (reference sequence). CDR3 sequence (DNA): TGTGCCAGCAGCTTAGGGGACGTCTGGGGAGGCTACACCTTC. Residues: CASSLGDVWGGYTF.

The chain carries TRBV9 and TRBJ2-3; D is possibly TRBD1 or TRBD2 (6 bases each). Germline loops: CDR1 SGDLS, CDR2 YYNGEE. This CDR3 has 15 amino acids. V lost 4 bases to trimming and J lost 3 bases, with 15 bases between them. The CDR3 DNA reads TGTGCCAGCAGCCAAGGAGGGGGTCAAACAGATACGCAGTATTTT. This codes for CASSQGGGQTDTQYF.

The chain couples TRBV10-3 to TRBJ1-2; TRBD1 aligns across 8 bases. The CDR3 has 14 amino acids. Trimming at V came to 3 bases and at J to 8 bases, leaving 8 bases not matched to a gene. Germline values: CDR1 ENHRY, CDR2 SYGVKD. The DNA for the CDR3 is TGTGCCATCAGTGAAGCCGACAGGGGTTCCGGCTACACCTTC. Translated: CAISEADRGSGYTF.

The rearrangement joins TRBV14 to TRBJ2-3; possibly TRBD1 for D (5 bases). V was pared by 0 bases and J by 1 base, with 8 bases between. CDR1 SGHDN and CDR2 FVKESK come from the germline V gene. The CDR3 length is 15 residues. CDR3 sequence reads: CASSQDLGRTDTQYF. CDR3 nucleotides: TGTGCCAGCAGCCAAGATTTGGGGCGCACAGATACGCAGTATTTT.

This clone was counted once. The genes are TRBV2 and TRBJ2-7; D remains unclear. The CDR3 runs 13 residues. Germline V gives CDR1 SNHLY, CDR2 FYNNEI. Deletions cut 2 bases from V and 0 bases from J, with 5 bases between. As DNA, the CDR3 is TGTGCCAGCAGTGAATCAGGCTCCTACGAGCAGTACTTC. Protein product: CASSESGSYEQYF.

CDR3 in amino acids: CASSLGGRQETQYF. CDR3 nucleotides: TGTGCCAGCAGCTTAGGTGGCAGGCAAGAGACCCAGTACTTC. The chain recombines TRBV7-2 with TRBJ2-5; D gene uncertain. The CDR3 spans 14 residues. The V and J ends lost 1 base and 2 bases respectively, with 8 bases between them. CDR1 and CDR2 (germline): SGHTA, FQGNSA.

J is TRBJ1-3 and V is TRBV25-1, with TRBD1 as a possible D gene (5 bases). This CDR3 region has 13 residues. Trimming took 3 bases from V and 8 from J, leaving 11 bases between them. CDR1 and CDR2 from the germline V gene are MGHDK and SYGVNS. CDR3 DNA: TGTGCCAGCAGTGACTCTAAAGGGGACACCATATATTTT. Encoded protein: CASSDSKGDTIYF.

The chain is built from TRBV6-1 and TRBJ2-5, with 10 bases aligning to TRBD2. Germline V gives CDR1 MNHNS, CDR2 SASEGT. With V trimmed by 3 bases and J by 4 bases, 5 bases remained unmatched. The CDR3 contains 15 residues. CDR3 coding DNA: TGTGCCAGCAGTGAGAGCGGGGGGGCTCCAGAGACCCAGTACTTC. This gives the protein CASSESGGAPETQYF.

J is TRBJ2-1 and V is TRBV13; 10 bases are shared with TRBD2. The CDR3 covers 16 residues. Trimming took 7 bases from V and 4 from J; bases not matched to a gene: 10. Germline CDR1 is PRHDT and CDR2 is FYEKMQ (reference sequence). CDR3 nucleotides: TGTGCCAGCACCTACAGCGGACTAGCGGAGTACAATGAGCAGTTCTTC. Its protein product is CASTYSGLAEYNEQFF.

The CDR3 region has the DNA TGTGCCAGCAGCCCCCGGGACATCCAGCCCGGGGAGCTGTTTTTT. This gives the protein CASSPRDIQPGELFF. This rearrangement joins TRBV3-1 (or the pseudogene TRBV3-2) to TRBJ2-2; D perhaps matches TRBD1 (6 bases). The CDR3 runs to 15 residues. Germline V gene lookup returns CDR1 LGHDT and CDR2 YNNKEL (reference sequence). V gave up 4 bases and J gave up 6 bases, with 15 bases separating them.

The genes are TRBV11-2 and TRBJ2-3, with D possibly being TRBD2 (6 bases). Trimming removed 7 bases from V and 7 bases from J, with 18 bases in between. The CDR3 has 14 residues. CDR1 SGHAT and CDR2 FQNNGV come from the germline V gene. DNA of the CDR3: TGTGCCAGCACCCCGGGACTGGGCAGTAATACGCAGTATTTT. It specifies CASTPGLGSNTQYF.

The CDR3 coding sequence is TGCGCCAGCAGCTTGGAAGGAGGGTACCAGCCCCAGCATTTT. The encoded protein is CASSLEGGYQPQHF. The chain carries TRBV5-1 and TRBJ1-5, with unresolved D. The V end lost 0 bases, the J end lost 7 bases, and 11 bases lay between the germline ends. This CDR3 spans 14 amino acids. Germline V lookup: CDR1 SGHRS, CDR2 YFSETQ.

V is TRBV5-1 and J is TRBJ1-6; 9 bases map to TRBD1. This CDR3 has 15 residues. The junction had 4 bases not matched to a gene; V was cut back by 4 bases and J by 5 bases. Germline CDR1 and CDR2: SGHRS and YFSETQ. The CDR3 DNA sequence: TGCGCCAGCAGCGGCGGGACAGGGAATAATTCACCCCTCCACTTT. Translating gives CASSGGTGNNSPLHF.

The rearrangement links TRBV5-5 to TRBJ2-1; maybe TRBD2 (6 bases). With 5 bases removed from V and 8 bases from J, the gap between germline ends came to 11 bases. CDR3 length: 12 residues. The V gene's germline CDR1 is SGHKS and CDR2 YYEKEE (reference sequence). The CDR3 sequence: CASSPGGHEQFF. CDR3 coding DNA: TGTGCCAGCAGTCCCGGGGGTCATGAGCAGTTCTTC.

The CDR3 nucleotides are TGTGCCAGCAGTTTTAGGGGCAGATACAACTATGGCTACACCTTC. Protein: CASSFRGRYNYGYTF. The J gene is TRBJ1-2, the V gene TRBV28; tentatively, D is TRBD1 (5 bases). Trimming took 3 bases from V and 2 from J, leaving 13 bases between them. Germline V gene lookup returns CDR1 MDHEN and CDR2 SYDVKM. This CDR3 region has 15 residues.

The V and J genes are TRBV2 and TRBJ2-7; a weak D match, TRBD1 (6 bases). The ends were cut back, 6 bases at V and 4 bases at J, with 19 bases in the middle. Germline V gene lookup returns CDR1 SNHLY and CDR2 FYNNEI. The CDR3 extends over 15 amino acids. CDR3 in DNA: TGTGCCAGCAGCCCGGACCGGGACATCGCATACGAGCAGTACTTC. It specifies CASSPDRDIAYEQYF.